This T cell receptor beta chain was found in a study of T cells in Graves' hyperthyroidism and ophthalmopathy. Findings and caveats of the study: Among clonotypes expanded in thyroid above 0.001, most were also found in blood.

From RNA transcripts, TCR beta CDR3 regions were amplified. Primed by the HTBI set, a first-round RT-PCR was run on the TCR CDR3. TCRdb ran MiXCR on the multiplex PCR reads and lists one entry per CDR3 protein. The data hold roughly 570,000 distinct CDR3 sequences, with roughly 46% observed a single time. This CDR3 is 14 amino acids long. After removal of 8 bases from V and 11 bases from J, the junction contained 15 bases not matched to a gene. Per germline, CDR1 MNHNS and CDR2 SASEGT. Ten or more counts support this clonotype. Its specificity is not known. Diagnoses were made from clinical symptoms, serum measures (thyroxine and TRAb), thyroid ultrasound and orbital computed tomography.

The source of this sequence is an adult woman with Graves' disease, either hyperthyroidism or ophthalmopathy (not recorded which). The sequencing sample was made of peripheral blood or thyroid tissue (not recorded which). The V and J genes are TRBV6-1 and TRBJ2-7; 10 nucleotides match TRBD2. The CDR3 loop reads CASHRKGLAGVKYF. As DNA, the CDR3 is TGTGCCAGCCATCGGAAGGGGCTAGCGGGAGTCAAGTACTTC.